One and the same sample provided the 11 T cell receptor beta chains below, sequenced in a study of blood T cells in healthy people across ages. Sample-barcoded 5' priming and a J-beta primer mix drove a second PCR of about 6 to 12 cycles. TCRdb independently ran MiXCR on the 5' RACE reads; one entry per CDR3 protein. The data show some 760,000 distinct CDR3 sequences, with around 25% seen just once and 3% to 4.5% held by the top ten. These data were likewise used in another study, on T cells of mothers and their children.

Sequences were obtained from blood. These receptors all stem from a boy aged 10-17 years in good health.

This clonotype has just a few counts. This rearrangement joins TRBV20-1 to TRBJ1-5; D is unresolved. From germline, CDR1 is DFQATT and CDR2 SNEGSKA (reference sequence). The CDR3 totals 15 residues. V was cut by 0 bases and J by 2 bases, with 11 bases left in between. The CDR3 region has the DNA TGCAGTGCTAGAGATCCGCAGGCTGGCAATCAGCCCCAGCATTTT. It yields the protein CSARDPQAGNQPQHF.

This clonotype was seen a handful of times. The chain joins TRBV28 to TRBJ2-5; TRBD2 aligns across 7 bases. TRBJ2-7 matches the DNA end more closely, so the J call is doubtful. The CDR3 has 16 amino acids. In germline, CDR1 is MDHEN, CDR2 SYDVKM. The CDR3 loop is CASRDALGEGSYEQYF. The CDR3 bases are TGTGCCAGCAGGGACGCATTGGGGGAGGGCTCCTACGAGCAGTACTTC.

CDR3 in amino acids: CSVVVGSTNYGYTF. The CDR3, as DNA: TGCAGCGTTGTGGTCGGCAGCACTAACTATGGCTACACCTTC. The V gene is TRBV29-1, the J gene TRBJ1-2; D is uncertain. CDR1 and CDR2 from the germline V gene are SQVTM and ANQGSEA. This CDR3 is built from 14 residues. Trimming removed 4 bases from V and 0 bases from J, with 12 bases in between. Full variable domain (rest looked up from reference TRBV29-1 and TRBJ1-2): SAVISQKPSRDICQRGTSLTIQCQVDSQVTMMFWYRQQPGQSLTLIATANQGSEATYESGFVIDKFPISRPNLTFSTLTVSNMSPEDSSIYLCSVVVGSTNYGYTFGSGTRLTVV.

This chain connects TRBV9 to TRBJ2-7; 7 bases fit TRBD2. Per the germline V gene, CDR1 is SGDLS and CDR2 is YYNGEE. V lost 0 bases to trimming and J lost 1 base; unmatched junction nucleotides: 7. This CDR3 has 16 residues. The CDR3 protein is CASSVAAAGESYEQYF. Here the CDR3 DNA reads TGTGCCAGCAGCGTAGCGGCGGCGGGGGAGTCCTACGAGCAGTACTTC.

This sequence joins TRBV20-1 and TRBJ2-5; 8 bases are shared with TRBD2. The J call is in doubt because the DNA end fits TRBJ2-1 better. CDR1 is DFQATT, CDR2 SNEGSKA, per germline (reference sequence). There are 13 residues in the CDR3. For the CDR3, the DNA is TGCAGTGCTGGCGCGCTCGGCGGGGGGGAGCAGTTCTTC. Protein product: CSAGALGGGEQFF.

The chain employs TRBV9 and TRBJ2-1, with 9 bases matching TRBD2. CDR1 and CDR2 from the germline V gene are SGDLS and YYNGEE. There are 17 residues in the CDR3. The ends lost 0 bases at V and 7 bases at J; junction bases unmatched: 11. This CDR3 is CASSVGSGGRAKNEQFF. The DNA of the CDR3 is TGTGCCAGCAGCGTAGGGAGTGGCGGGAGGGCCAAAAATGAGCAGTTCTTC.

Comments on this clonotype: The junction shows a germline mismatch at one end, possibly a read error. This chain uses TRBV7-7 with TRBJ1-2; D possibly corresponds to TRBD1 (6 bases). The CDR3 length is 18 residues. The germline V gene encodes CDR1 SSHAT and CDR2 FNYEAQ (reference sequence). The CDR3 DNA follows: TGTGCTAGCAGGTTCCCCACCCGGCGACAGGCCTATCGCTATGGCTACACCTTC. The encoded protein is CASRFPTRRQAYRYGYTF.

This clonotype was observed a few times. The genes are TRBV19 and TRBJ2-4; D remains ambiguous. CDR1 is LNHDA, CDR2 SQIVND, per germline (reference sequence). The CDR3 extends over 14 amino acids. V was trimmed by 5 bases and J by 0 bases, leaving 8 bases between them. CDR3 residues: CASSAGPAKNIQYF. The CDR3 DNA sequence: TGTGCCAGTAGTGCCGGACCAGCCAAAAACATTCAGTACTTC.

This clonotype was counted only a few times. The chain couples TRBV6-5 to TRBJ2-2, with D tentatively TRBD1 (5 bases). This CDR3 spans 16 amino acids. Germline CDR1 reads MNHEY; CDR2 reads SVGAGI. Trimming removed 1 base from V and 2 bases from J, with 11 bases in between. The CDR3 nucleotides are TGTGCCAGCAGTTACTTTAACAGGAGAAACACCGGGGAGCTGTTTTTT. Its protein product is CASSYFNRRNTGELFF.

This clonotype was picked up a small number of times. Its ends do not fully match the called genes, so a read error is possible. The V gene is TRBV12-3 or TRBV12-4, the J gene TRBJ1-4; tentative D call: TRBD1 (5 bases). The CDR3 covers 14 residues. CDR3 protein: CASSSMGEGEKLFF. The DNA of the CDR3 is TGCGCCAGCAGCTCCATGGGGGAGGGCGAAAAACTGTTTTTT.

In regard to this clonotype: A much larger clone is a single base away; this may be a read error. The V and J genes are TRBV28 and TRBJ2-7; 7 nucleotides match TRBD1. The CDR3 spans 14 residues. Germline V gene data show CDR1 as MDHEN and CDR2 as SYDVKM. CDR3 in DNA: TGTGCCAGCAGACCGGGACAGACCTCCTACGAGCAGTGCTTC. Its translation is CASRPGQTSYEQCF.